Presented here are 2 T cell receptor beta chains from one specimen sequenced in a study of cytomegalovirus exposure and HLA in healthy donors. In the PCR, 60 Vbeta and 13 Jbeta primers were used. Clones were read by immunoSEQ multiplex PCR, and TCRdb kept only the in-frame ones, dropping some. The sample shows approximately 82,000 clones, approximately 74% of them seen only once. Sequencing was carried out using PBMCs. The receptors were gathered from a woman aged 45-65 years in good health and CMV-seropositive.

This clone appeared a few times. The chain couples TRBV5-1 to TRBJ2-7; 10 bases are shared with TRBD2. This CDR3 has 15 residues. Trimming removed 1 base from V and 3 bases from J; junction bases left unmatched: 4. CDR1 and CDR2 (germline): SGHRS, YFSETQ. The CDR3 loop reads CASSLSASGGYEQYF. CDR3 DNA sequence: TGCGCCAGCAGCTTGTCGGCTAGCGGGGGCTACGAGCAGTACTTC.

V and J are TRBV20-1 and TRBJ1-1; D gene unclear. The CDR3 has 11 amino acids. Trimming took off 6 bases at V and 11 bases at J, with 16 bases between the two ends. Per the germline V gene, CDR1 is DFQATT and CDR2 is SNEGSKA (reference sequence). Here the CDR3 DNA reads TGCAGTGCCAGACCTTCGACCGGGGCTTTCTTT. This codes for CSARPSTGAFF.